Below, 29 T cell receptor beta chains from the same sample are listed, as sequenced in a study of T cell repertoires in ileal Crohn's disease. Some clones are missing from TCRdb's copy, which holds only in-frame ones; the method was immunoSEQ multiplex PCR. The data contain 5,500 to 8,500 clones, around 70% of them singletons. Regarding time point: proximal margin of the surgical specimen (macroscopically non-inflamed). Sequenced sample: ileal tissue. All receptors derive from an adult with Crohn's disease.

The chain is built from TRBV29-1 and TRBJ1-5; tentatively, D is TRBD1 (6 bases). The V gene lost 7 bases and the J gene lost 2 bases, with 18 bases spanning the gap. The germline V gene has CDR1 SQVTM and CDR2 ANQGSEA. The CDR3 runs 15 residues. Written as DNA, the CDR3 is TGCAGCGCGGCAGAGGGGGACTGGCGCAATCAGCCCCAGCATTTT. It codes for CSAAEGDWRNQPQHF. The whole variable domain, remainder taken from reference TRBV29-1 and TRBJ1-5, is SAVISQKPSRDICQRGTSLTIQCQVDSQVTMMFWYRQQPGQSLTLIATANQGSEATYESGFVIDKFPISRPNLTFSTLTVSNMSPEDSSIYLCSAAEGDWRNQPQHFGDGTRLSIL.

The rearrangement joins TRBV30 to TRBJ2-7; a possible D gene is TRBD2 (5 bases). The CDR3 totals 11 residues. V lost 5 bases to trimming and J lost 7 bases, with 12 bases between them. The V gene's germline CDR1 is GTSNPN and CDR2 SVGIG (reference sequence). The CDR3 spells CAWGGAREQYF. The CDR3 nucleotides read TGTGCCTGGGGAGGAGCGCGGGAGCAGTACTTC.

The chain employs TRBV7-2 and TRBJ2-7, with a possible D match to TRBD2 (5 bases). CDR3 length equals 15 residues. Trimming cost V 2 bases and J 2 bases, with 13 bases left between them. Germline CDR1 SGHTA, CDR2 FQGNSA. CDR3 sequence (DNA): TGTGCCAGCAGCTTAAGTAGCGCCAGCCCCTACGAGCAGTACTTC. Translating it yields CASSLSSASPYEQYF.

The CDR3 is CASSPDPNPGYEQYF. The CDR3 region has the DNA TGCGCCAGCAGCCCTGATCCCAACCCAGGTTACGAGCAGTACTTC. The rearrangement links TRBV4-1 to TRBJ2-7; no clear D gene. Trimming stripped 4 bases from V and 4 bases from J, with 17 bases between. The germline V gene has CDR1 MGHRA and CDR2 YSYEKL. The CDR3 loop spans 15 amino acids.

The chain employs TRBV7-3 and TRBJ2-2; D perhaps matches TRBD2 (5 bases). The CDR3 is made up of 15 amino acids. The V gene's germline CDR1 is SGHTA and CDR2 FQGTGA. Trimming took off 5 bases at V and 6 bases at J, with 16 bases between the two ends. The CDR3 sequence is CASSPTGVQAGELFF. For the CDR3, the DNA is TGTGCCAGCAGCCCAACCGGGGTTCAGGCCGGGGAGCTGTTTTTT.

The rearrangement joins TRBV7-9 to TRBJ2-1, with 9 nucleotides matching TRBD2. The J segment lost 8 bases and the V segment lost 1 base, leaving 18 bases of the junction unmatched. The CDR3 length is 19 residues. Germline loops: CDR1 SEHNR, CDR2 FQNEAQ (reference sequence). The DNA for the CDR3 is TGTGCCAGCAGCTTAGGGAGACTAGCGGATTTGACGGGGGCGCATGAGCAGTTCTTC. This encodes CASSLGRLADLTGAHEQFF.

The V gene is TRBV2, the J gene TRBJ2-2; the match to TRBD1 covers 9 bases. From germline, CDR1 is SNHLY and CDR2 FYNNEI. With 6 bases clipped from V and 2 bases from J, the junction kept 1 base outside the gene matches. CDR3 size: 14 residues. CDR3 loop: CASRQGANTGELFF. CDR3 DNA: TGTGCCAGCAGACAGGGGGCCAACACCGGGGAGCTGTTTTTT.

V gene TRBV23-1 combines with J gene TRBJ2-7; D unresolved. TRBV23-1 is an open reading frame whose function is uncertain. This CDR3 comprises 11 residues. The V end lost 6 bases, the J end lost 0 bases, and 3 bases lay between the germline ends. CDR3 loop: CASRYSYEQYF. DNA of the CDR3: TGCGCCAGCAGGTACTCCTACGAGCAGTACTTC.

V is TRBV13 and J is TRBJ2-4; tentatively, D is TRBD2 (6 bases). In germline, CDR1 is PRHDT, CDR2 FYEKMQ (reference sequence). This CDR3 spans 14 amino acids. V lost 5 bases, J lost 8 bases, and 16 bases lay in between. CDR3 sequence (DNA): TGTGCCAGCAGCGCCCCGAGGAGGGCAGACATTCAGTACTTC. It encodes CASSAPRRADIQYF. Based on the CDR3 plus reference TRBV13 and TRBJ2-4, the full variable domain is AAGVIQSPRHLIKEKRETATLKCYPIPRHDTVYWYQQGPGQDPQFLISFYEKMQSDKGSIPDRFSAQQFSDYHSELNMSSLELGDSALYFCASSAPRRADIQYFGAGTRLSVL.

The rearrangement links TRBV6-1 to TRBJ2-1, with TRBD2 matching over 8 bases. The CDR3 extends over 16 amino acids. CDR1 and CDR2 from the germline V gene are MNHNS and SASEGT. V was pared by 4 bases and J by 0 bases, with 5 bases of the junction left unmatched. The CDR3 nucleotides are TGTGCCAGCAGTGTTGAGCGGGAGAGCTCCTACAATGAGCAGTTCTTC. Translated: CASSVERESSYNEQFF.

By sample fraction, this clone is medium-sized (0.01 to 0.1%). This sequence joins TRBV5-1 and TRBJ1-5, with D possibly being TRBD1 (5 bases). Trimming took off 10 bases at V and 15 bases at J, with 14 bases between the two ends. The CDR3 covers 9 residues. In germline, CDR1 is SGHRS, CDR2 YFSETQ. This CDR3 is CAGGRGGHF. DNA for the CDR3: TGCGCCGGAGGCCGGGGGGGGCATTTT.

In this sample, this clone turned up once. This chain joins TRBV7-8 and TRBJ2-3, with 13 bases that match TRBD2. The V and J ends lost 6 bases and 5 bases, in that order; junction bases with no gene match: 8. The length of the CDR3 is 16 residues. Germline-derived CDR1 and CDR2 are SGHVS and FQNEAQ. CDR3 sequence (DNA): TGTGCCAGCAGTTTTACTAGCGGGAGGGTTGAAGATACGCAGTATTTT. It is translated as CASSFTSGRVEDTQYF.

V and J are TRBV4-3 and TRBJ2-1; 8 nucleotides line up with TRBD1. The junction had 11 bases not matched to a gene; V was cut back by 0 bases and J by 10 bases. Germline values: CDR1 LGHNA, CDR2 YSLEER. The CDR3 is 16 amino acids. CDR3 DNA sequence: TGCGCCAGCAGCCAAGATGGGGGAACAGGGGGAAACGAGCAGTTCTTC. This codes for CASSQDGGTGGNEQFF.

The rearrangement links TRBV27 to TRBJ2-1; D unclear. The germline V gene encodes CDR1 MNHEY and CDR2 SMNVEV (reference sequence). The CDR3 is 13 amino acids. Between the trimmed V and J ends, which lost 10 bases and 6 bases, there was a span of 16 bases. The CDR3 loop is CAIKTGFGNEQFF. The CDR3 DNA reads as TGTGCCATCAAAACCGGGTTCGGCAATGAGCAGTTCTTC.

The chain joins TRBV5-4 to TRBJ2-5, with a tentative D call TRBD2 (5 bases). Per germline, CDR1 SGHNT and CDR2 YYREEE (reference sequence). V lost 6 bases and J 1 base, leaving 13 bases between the germline ends. This CDR3 contains 14 residues. The CDR3 region is CASKVARSQETQYF. The CDR3, as DNA: TGTGCCAGCAAGGTAGCGCGAAGCCAAGAGACCCAGTACTTC.

CDR3 loop: CSVVDRDRNYGYTF. The CDR3 region has the DNA TGCAGCGTAGTAGACAGAGACCGTAACTATGGCTACACCTTC. The genes are TRBV29-1 and TRBJ1-2; D perhaps matches TRBD1 (5 bases). Per germline, CDR1 SQVTM and CDR2 ANQGSEA. The germline V and J ends were trimmed by 6 bases and 1 base, with 15 bases remaining between them. The CDR3 has 14 residues. The variable domain in full, with the rest retrieved from reference TRBV29-1 and TRBJ1-2, is SAVISQKPSRDICQRGTSLTIQCQVDSQVTMMFWYRQQPGQSLTLIATANQGSEATYESGFVIDKFPISRPNLTFSTLTVSNMSPEDSSIYLCSVVDRDRNYGYTFGSGTRLTVV.

This clone came up a few times. V gene TRBV19 combines with J gene TRBJ1-5; 8 bases match TRBD1. This CDR3 region has 15 residues. Germline V gene lookup returns CDR1 LNHDA and CDR2 SQIVND (reference sequence). V shed 6 bases, J shed 6 bases, and the junction held 10 bases outside the gene matches. The CDR3 DNA sequence: TGTGCCAGTAGGGGGGGACAGGCCGGTCCTCAGCCCCAGCATTTT. It is translated as CASRGGQAGPQPQHF.

The chain joins TRBV7-2 to TRBJ2-7; D might be TRBD1 (5 bases). Germline V gene lookup returns CDR1 SGHTA and CDR2 FQGNSA. The CDR3 sequence is 16 residues long. Trimming left V 5 bases short and J 3 bases short, with 20 bases between. The CDR3, as DNA: TGTGCCAGCAGCCAAACGACAGCCTCCCACCTCTACGAGCAGTACTTC. Its translation: CASSQTTASHLYEQYF.

In its sample, this clone was seen a few times. This chain connects TRBV19 to TRBJ1-5, with 8 bases aligning to TRBD1. Germline values: CDR1 LNHDA, CDR2 SQIVND (reference sequence). CDR3 length: 13 residues. V shed 8 bases and J 7 bases; nucleotides not matched to a gene: 7. CDR3 nucleotides: TGTGCCAGTGAGCGGACAGGGACGCAGCCCCAGCATTTT. This translates into CASERTGTQPQHF.

The table lists this clone with a count of one. The chain joins TRBV5-1 to TRBJ1-2; the match to TRBD1 covers 10 bases. Germline values: CDR1 SGHRS, CDR2 YFSETQ. The V segment lost 0 bases and the J segment 4 bases; nucleotides outside the gene matches: 3. This CDR3 has 15 residues. This chain's CDR3 is CASSLDGQGVYGYTF. The CDR3 coding sequence is TGCGCCAGCAGCTTGGACGGACAGGGGGTCTATGGCTACACCTTC. Variable domain in full (rest from reference TRBV5-1 and TRBJ1-2): KAGVTQTPRYLIKTRGQQVTLSCSPISGHRSVSWYQQTPGQGLQFLFEYFSETQRNKGNFPGRFSGRQFSNSRSEMNVSTLELGDSALYLCASSLDGQGVYGYTFGSGTRLTVV.

Worth noting for this clone: Distinct nucleotide sequences in the sample also encode this CDR3. The chain uses TRBV19 and TRBJ1-2, with 10 bases fitting TRBD1. This CDR3 has 13 amino acids. CDR1 and CDR2 (germline): LNHDA, SQIVND (reference sequence). The V gene end was trimmed by 5 bases and the J gene end by 7 bases; junction bases not matched to a gene: 4. In nucleotides, the CDR3 is TGTGCCAGTAGTCCCCGGGACAGGGGTGGCTACACCTTC. It is translated as CASSPRDRGGYTF.

J is TRBJ2-7 and V is TRBV19; D might be TRBD1 or TRBD2, each matching 6 bases. This CDR3 is built from 14 residues. V was clipped by 5 bases and J by 5 bases, with 16 bases between them. The germline V gene has CDR1 LNHDA and CDR2 SQIVND (reference sequence). The CDR3 nucleotides are TGTGCCAGTAGTCGAGGGGGGCAGGGGAACGAGCAGTACTTC. Its protein is CASSRGGQGNEQYF.

The count of this clone is one. The chain recombines TRBV15 with TRBJ2-5; possibly TRBD1 for D (5 bases). CDR1 LNHNV and CDR2 YYDKDF come from the germline V gene (reference sequence). V was trimmed by 2 bases and J by 4 bases, leaving 8 bases between them. The CDR3 is 13 amino acids. CDR3 loop: CATSRNQGETQYF. CDR3 nucleotide sequence: TGTGCCACCAGCAGAAACCAGGGAGAGACCCAGTACTTC.

The J gene is TRBJ2-7, the V gene TRBV16; D remains ambiguous. Germline-derived CDR1 and CDR2 are KGHSY and FQNENV. Deletions cut 2 bases from V and 3 bases from J, with 11 bases between. CDR3 length equals 14 residues. CDR3 bases: TGTGCCAGCAGCCAAGATCCGGGTAACTACGAGCAGTACTTC. Amino acids: CASSQDPGNYEQYF.

This rearrangement joins TRBV29-1 to TRBJ2-7; TRBD1 aligns across 11 bases. Trimming took 2 bases from V and 6 from J; bases not matched to a gene: 6. Germline V gene sequence: CDR1 SQVTM, CDR2 ANQGSEA. The CDR3 consists of 14 residues. The CDR3 loop reads CSVELSDRGREQYF. In DNA, the CDR3 is TGCAGCGTTGAATTATCGGACAGGGGGCGCGAGCAGTACTTC.

With regard to this clone: The junction departs from the called germline gene at one end, perhaps through a read error. The chain carries TRBV30 and TRBJ1-3, with TRBD1 as a possible D gene (6 bases). The CDR3 runs 15 residues. The V gene's germline CDR1 is GTSNPN and CDR2 SVGIG (reference sequence). CDR3 in DNA: TGTGCCTGGAGTATTCCCGGGACGTCAGGGGTCACCACATATTTT. As protein: CAWSIPGTSGVTTYF.

This rearrangement joins TRBV5-4 to TRBJ2-7; 7 bases align to TRBD2. This CDR3 spans 15 amino acids. The trim removed 0 bases at V and 4 bases at J, leaving 7 bases unmatched. Germline V gene sequence: CDR1 SGHNT, CDR2 YYREEE (reference sequence). The CDR3 sequence: CASSLGREVGYEQYF. CDR3 in DNA: TGTGCCAGCAGCTTGGGACGGGAGGTGGGATACGAGCAGTACTTC.

The genes are TRBV4-3 and TRBJ1-5; D gene unclear. Trimming removed 3 bases at V and 0 bases at J, with 9 bases between. The length of the CDR3 is 15 residues. Germline V gene data show CDR1 as LGHNA and CDR2 as YSLEER. CDR3 loop: CASSQSSYSNQPQHF. The CDR3 bases are TGCGCCAGCAGCCAGTCGAGTTATAGCAATCAGCCCCAGCATTTT.

The J gene is TRBJ1-5, the V gene TRBV6-1; no firm D call. From germline, CDR1 is MNHNS and CDR2 SASEGT. CDR3 size: 13 residues. Trimming removed 6 bases at V and 0 bases at J, with 6 bases between. The CDR3 protein is CASRQVSNQPQHF. The CDR3 DNA is TGTGCCAGCAGGCAGGTTAGCAATCAGCCCCAGCATTTT.